These 9 T cell receptor beta chains originate from one sample sequenced in a study of cytomegalovirus exposure and HLA in healthy donors. The PCR used 60 Vbeta and 13 Jbeta primers. Repertoires were generated with immunoSEQ multiplex PCR, while TCRdb's copy carries only in-frame clones and drops some. Among 95,000 to 150,000 clones, approximately 80% were seen once, and the ten largest hold 3.7%. Input material: PBMCs. These receptor sequences come from a human donor in good health.

The chain joins TRBV19 to TRBJ2-1; D may be TRBD2 (5 bases). Germline CDR1 LNHDA, CDR2 SQIVND (reference sequence). The CDR3 runs to 17 residues. Trimming left V 4 bases short and J 0 bases short, with 16 bases between. In DNA form, the CDR3 reads TGTGCCAGTAGTAGGAGAGCGGAATCTAGCTCCTACAATGAGCAGTTCTTC. Encoded protein: CASSRRAESSSYNEQFF.

J is TRBJ1-5 and V is TRBV27; TRBD1 is a possible D gene (5 bases). The CDR3 spans 14 residues. In germline, CDR1 is MNHEY, CDR2 SMNVEV (reference sequence). Trimming removed 6 bases from V and 5 bases from J, with 14 bases in between. For the CDR3, the DNA is TGTGCCAGCAGCCCGGGGGGGGAGGATCAGCCCCAGCATTTT. Translating it yields CASSPGGEDQPQHF.

The gene calls are TRBV4-1 and TRBJ2-5; the match to TRBD1 covers 10 bases. Near its end, the DNA agrees better with TRBJ2-7, so the J call may be wrong. The CDR3 is 19 residues long. Germline CDR1 reads MGHRA; CDR2 reads YSYEKL. CDR3 sequence reads: CASSGTYFGQGGFSYEQYF. The CDR3 DNA sequence: TGCGCCAGCAGCGGGACTTACTTCGGACAGGGGGGGTTTAGCTACGAGCAGTACTTC.

The chain recombines TRBV5-3 with TRBJ2-1; the match to TRBD1 covers 9 bases. TRBV5-3 is assigned to the ORF class and has an uncertain function. This CDR3 has 15 amino acids. J lost 7 bases, V lost 5 bases, and 10 bases had no gene match. In nucleotides, the CDR3 is TGTGCCAGAAGTTTCCGGGACAGGGCCTCAAATGAGCAGTTCTTC. This gives the protein CARSFRDRASNEQFF.

The chain has TRBV28 and TRBJ2-7; 7 bases map to TRBD2. J lost 3 bases, V lost 5 bases, and 10 bases had no gene match. Germline values: CDR1 MDHEN, CDR2 SYDVKM. CDR3 length: 15 residues. The CDR3 loop reads CASSPQTSRDYEQYF. CDR3 coding DNA: TGTGCCAGCAGTCCCCAGACTAGCCGGGACTACGAGCAGTACTTC.

J is TRBJ2-1 and V is TRBV10-3; TRBD2 aligns across 11 bases. CDR1 ENHRY and CDR2 SYGVKD come from the germline V gene. V lost 4 bases and J lost 8; bases outside the gene matches: 7. CDR3 length equals 15 residues. The CDR3 sequence: CAISVTSGSGDEQFF. The CDR3 region has the DNA TGTGCCATCAGTGTCACTAGCGGGAGTGGCGATGAGCAGTTCTTC.

The rearrangement uses TRBV4-2 and TRBJ1-1, with D perhaps matching TRBD1 (6 bases). Trimming stripped 10 bases from V and 3 bases from J, with 9 bases between. The germline gives CDR1 LGHNA, CDR2 YNFKEQ. The CDR3 is 11 amino acids. The CDR3 region has the DNA TGTGCCACCCGGACAGACACTGAAGCTTTCTTT. It specifies CATRTDTEAFF.

This clone was recorded a few times. The V call is TRBV5-4, the J call TRBJ1-3, with 8 bases that match TRBD1. The CDR3 spans 14 residues. CDR1 and CDR2 from the germline V gene are SGHNT and YYREEE (reference sequence). Unmatched junction bases numbered 1, after V lost 1 base and J lost 4 bases. The CDR3 protein is CASSLQGAGNTIYF. The CDR3 coding sequence is TGTGCCAGCAGCTTGCAGGGGGCCGGAAACACCATATATTTT.

The chain combines TRBV7-7 with TRBJ2-7; D is possibly TRBD2 (7 bases). Germline V CDR1 and CDR2: SSHAT, FNYEAQ (reference sequence). This CDR3 is 15 amino acids long. Trimming stripped 6 bases from V and 5 bases from J, with 20 bases between. CDR3 nucleotide sequence: TGTGCCAGCAGTGATACAGGGAGGGGCGCAAACGAGCAGTACTTC. This codes for CASSDTGRGANEQYF. Variable domain in full (rest from reference TRBV7-7 and TRBJ2-7): GAGVSQSPRYKVTKRGQDVTLRCDPISSHATLYWYQQALGQGPEFLTYFNYEAQPDKSGLPSDRFSAERPEGSISTLTIQRTEQRDSAMYRCASSDTGRGANEQYFGPGTRLTVT.